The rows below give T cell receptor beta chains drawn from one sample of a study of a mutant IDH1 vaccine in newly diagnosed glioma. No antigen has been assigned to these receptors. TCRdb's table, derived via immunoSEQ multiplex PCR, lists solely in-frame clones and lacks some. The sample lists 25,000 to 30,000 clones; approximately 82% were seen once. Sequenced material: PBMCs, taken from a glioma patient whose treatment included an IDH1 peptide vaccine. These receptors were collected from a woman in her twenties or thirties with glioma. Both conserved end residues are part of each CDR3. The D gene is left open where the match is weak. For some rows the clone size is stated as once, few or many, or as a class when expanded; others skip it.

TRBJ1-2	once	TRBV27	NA	CASSYSATSNYGYTF	TGTGCCAGCAGTTACTCCGCAACTTCTAACTATGGCTACACCTTC
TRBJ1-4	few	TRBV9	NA	CASSEQGWDEKLFF	TGTGCCAGCAGCGAGCAGGGGTGGGATGAAAAACTGTTTTTT
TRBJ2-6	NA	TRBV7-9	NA	CASSQEWGAGANVLTF	TGTGCCAGCAGCCAGGAATGGGGGGCTGGGGCCAACGTCCTGACTTTC
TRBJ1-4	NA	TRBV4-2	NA	CASTHGLRGEKLFF	TGTGCCAGCACCCATGGGCTCCGGGGAGAAAAACTGTTTTTT
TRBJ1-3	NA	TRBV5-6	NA	CASSTRLGNTIYF	TGTGCCAGCAGCACCAGACTTGGAAACACCATATATTTT
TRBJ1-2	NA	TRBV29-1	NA	CSVGGWGGNDYGYTF	TGCAGCGTTGGAGGATGGGGGGGGAACGACTATGGCTACACCTTC
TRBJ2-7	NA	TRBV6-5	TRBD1	CASSLDPTGYEQYF	TGTGCCAGCAGCCTTGATCCGACAGGGTACGAGCAGTACTTC
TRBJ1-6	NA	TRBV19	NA	CASSNSGRGSPLHF	TGTGCCAGTAGTAACTCCGGGAGAGGATCACCCCTCCACTTT
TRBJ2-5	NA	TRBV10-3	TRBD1	CAISGQGQETQYF	TGTGCCATCAGCGGACAGGGCCAAGAGACCCAGTACTTC
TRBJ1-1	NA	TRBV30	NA	CAWGSMNTEAFF	TGTGCCTGGGGCTCGATGAACACTGAAGCTTTCTTT
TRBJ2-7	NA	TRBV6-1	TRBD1	CASSEGLGGQGYEQYF	TGTGCCAGCAGTGAAGGGTTGGGGGGACAGGGCTACGAGCAGTACTTC
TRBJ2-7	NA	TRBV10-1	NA	CASSRSAYEQYF	TGCGCCAGCAGCCGATCCGCCTACGAGCAGTACTTC
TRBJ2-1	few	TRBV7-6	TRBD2	CASSSLTSGVNNEQFF	TGTGCCAGCAGCTCCCTGACTAGCGGGGTTAACAATGAGCAGTTCTTC
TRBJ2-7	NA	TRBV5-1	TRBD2	CASSQEGTSGAYEQYF	TGCGCCAGCAGCCAGGAAGGGACTAGCGGGGCCTACGAGCAGTACTTC
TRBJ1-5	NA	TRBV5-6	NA	CASSGRYSNQPQHF	TGTGCCAGCAGTGGAAGATATAGCAATCAGCCCCAGCATTTT
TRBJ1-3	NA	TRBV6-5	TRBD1	CASRSLTGSGNTIYF	TGTGCCAGCAGATCCCTGACAGGGTCTGGAAACACCATATATTTT
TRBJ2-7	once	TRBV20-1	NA	CSASDRTEQYF	TGCAGTGCTAGTGACAGGACCGAGCAGTACTTC
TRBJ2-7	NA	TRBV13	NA	CASSELKEDRRGTWEQYF	TGTGCCAGCAGCGAGCTTAAGGAGGACAGAAGAGGTACGTGGGAGCAGTACTTC
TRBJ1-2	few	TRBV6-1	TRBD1	CASSEDRTSGYTF	TGTGCCAGCAGTGAGGACAGGACGAGCGGCTACACCTTC
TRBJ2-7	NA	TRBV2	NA	CASSEGPGEVYEQYF	TGTGCCAGCAGTGAAGGGCCAGGAGAGGTCTACGAGCAGTACTTC